This T cell receptor beta chain appears in the sequencing data of a study of T cell responses to AZD1222 COVID-19 vaccine. TCRdb's table, derived via immunoSEQ multiplex PCR, lists solely in-frame clones and lacks some. The data show roughly 110,000 clones, with 70% to 90% seen just once and less than 6% held by the top ten. This receptor was identified in an adult who received the AZD1222 COVID-19 vaccine. The input for sequencing was peripheral blood, taken 28 days after the second AZD1222 dose.

CDR3 sequence (DNA): TGTGCCAGCAGTTTATCGTCCAGGTCAGATACGCAGTATTTT. Its protein product is CASSLSSRSDTQYF. The genes are TRBV27 and TRBJ2-3, with D unresolved. Trimming removed 0 bases at V and 4 bases at J, with 8 bases between. The CDR3 is 14 residues long. Per germline, CDR1 MNHEY and CDR2 SMNVEV (reference sequence).